This TCR beta chain was recovered during a study of shared T cell receptors in the human thymus. CDR1 and CDR2 from the germline V gene are MDHEN and SYDVKM. The CDR3 has 13 residues. With 5 bases removed from V and 2 bases from J, the gap between germline ends came to 10 bases. This table comes from immunoSEQ multiplex PCR, and its TCRdb copy is limited to in-frame clones, with some not included. Altogether hundreds of thousands of clones are present, 95% being singletons, with the ten largest covering approximately 0.02%. This receptor was identified in a human donor. The chain joins TRBV28 to TRBJ2-7, with no clear D. The sample comprised thymocytes. The CDR3 DNA is TGTGCCAGCAGTGCAGTTCCCCCCTACGAGCAGTACTTC. This translates into CASSAVPPYEQYF.